Only a few counts were recorded for the clone carrying this T cell receptor (beta chain). Per germline, CDR1 MDHEN and CDR2 SYDVKM. This CDR3 is built from 14 residues. V gave up 4 bases and J gave up 3 bases, with 12 bases separating them. The data belong to a study of T-cell reconstitution after alpha-beta-depleted transplantation in children. The library targeted TCRbeta and was prepared with unique molecular identifiers. Each CDR3 protein gets one entry after TCRdb re-called the PCR reads with MiXCR. Of around 400,000 distinct CDR3 sequences detected, about 20% appear once; the ten largest clones hold 3% to 4.5%.

This sequence joins TRBV28 and TRBJ1-2; D gene ambiguous. The material sequenced was PBMCs from the stem cell graft donor, taken from the stem cell graft. The TCR sequence derives from a human donor who donated a stem cell graft to a child with acute myeloid leukemia. CDR3 amino acids: CASSYPQNHYGYTF. CDR3 nucleotide sequence: TGTGCCAGCAGTTACCCGCAAAACCACTATGGCTACACCTTC.